This T cell receptor beta chain was sequenced during a study of blood T cell repertoires in COVID-19. At the level of the study: Whether acute or convalescent, the COVID-19 samples came from the United States, Italy and Spain. Nucleic acid was either cDNA or gDNA, and it came from T cells, B-cell-depleted T cells, or PBMCs.

Under the authors' procedure: Estimates of nucleated cell counts were drawn from the amplification of reference gene primers. Sequencing used immunoSEQ multiplex PCR; TCRdb keeps in-frame clones, though not all of them. V and J calls and clone size are given by that table; D and trimming were obtained from the DNA. The sample contains 150,000 to 200,000 clones, 85% of which appear only once. Sequencing was carried out using peripheral blood. This TCR was sampled from a human donor with acute or convalescent COVID-19. The donor label of this sample is uncertain.

CDR3 region: CASSKTGGDMPYGYTF. The CDR3 nucleotides read TGTGCCAGCAGCAAGACAGGGGGAGATATGCCCTATGGCTACACCTTC. J is TRBJ1-2 and V is TRBV21-1; the DNA was not compared with TRBD1, the D call given in the table. TRBV21-1 is a pseudogene. CDR3 length: 16 residues.